This is a list of T cell receptor beta chains from one sample in a study of T cell clonotyping in hematopoietic cell transplantation. Some clones are missing from TCRdb's copy, which holds only in-frame ones; the method was immunoSEQ multiplex PCR. This table has roughly 38,000 clones, 88% appearing once. The sequencing sample was made of peripheral blood mononuclear cells. The receptor source for this set is a middle-aged woman in good health. Some clones in this sample may be carry-over from other donors' samples. Each CDR3 is given with its conserved first and last residue. Each record gives: V gene, clone size, D gene, J gene, CDR3 DNA, CDR3 protein. A D gene is named only where the DNA matches it firmly. Some rows mark clone size as missing; the rest say once, few, many or name a class of expanded clone.

>TRBV11-2|.|TRBD1|TRBJ2-5
TGTGCCAGCAGCTTTCAGGGCACCGGGACAGTAGAGGGGCGGGAGACCCAGTACTTC
CASSFQGTGTVEGRETQYF
>TRBV21-1|.|.|TRBJ1-3
TGTGCCAGCAGCAACGGGGAGGGAAACACCATATATTTT
CASSNGEGNTIYF
>TRBV7-3|.|.|TRBJ2-1
TGTGCCAGCAGCTTGGCGGTTAGCTCCTACAATGAGCAGTTCTTC
CASSLAVSSYNEQFF
>TRBV19|once|TRBD1|TRBJ2-7
TGTGCCAGACCGGACAGGGGCCCTTCATCCTTCTACGAGCAGTACTTC
CARPDRGPSSFYEQYF
>TRBV7-2|.|.|TRBJ1-1
TGTGCCAGCAGCTTAGGGAGAGGGAACACTGAAGCTTTCTTT
CASSLGRGNTEAFF
>TRBV28|.|TRBD1|TRBJ1-2
TGTGCCAGCAGTATAAGGGACAGAGTCCAACATGGCTACACCTTC
CASSIRDRVQHGYTF
>TRBV7-9|.|.|TRBJ1-2
TGTGCCAGCAGCTTACAGGGTGTTGGTGGCTACACCTTC
CASSLQGVGGYTF
>TRBV2|.|TRBD2|TRBJ2-7
TGTGCCAGCGGCGGGAATAGGGAGGGAGAGCAGTACTTC
CASGGNREGEQYF
>TRBV21-1|.|.|TRBJ1-2
TGTGCCAGCAGCACAACTCCAGGGGAGGATGGCTACACCTTC
CASSTTPGEDGYTF
>TRBV2|.|.|TRBJ1-2
TGTGCCAGCAGTGACGCCAGGACCTATGGCTACACCTTC
CASSDARTYGYTF
>TRBV28|.|.|TRBJ2-5
TGTGCCAGCAGGCCGAACCCAGGTTTCCAAGAGACCCAGTACTTC
CASRPNPGFQETQYF
>TRBV19|.|.|TRBJ2-7
TGTGCCAGCTCCTTCCGGTGGCGGGACGGCAACGAGCAGTACTTC
CASSFRWRDGNEQYF
>TRBV7-2|.|.|TRBJ1-1
TGTGCCAGCAGCTTATCGGCAGGCTCGAACACTGAAGCTTTCTTT
CASSLSAGSNTEAFF
>TRBV2|.|TRBD1|TRBJ1-5
TGTGCCAGCAGTCCAGGGGGATGGTATTTTCAGCCCCAGCATTTT
CASSPGGWYFQPQHF
>TRBV28|.|.|TRBJ1-4
TGTGCCAGCAGCTCCACACTTGCAACTAATGAAAAACTGTTTTTT
CASSSTLATNEKLFF
>TRBV19|.|TRBD1|TRBJ1-1
TGTGCCAGTAGTACCCGGGGGACAGGGGAGGTCTCTGAAGCTTTCTTT
CASSTRGTGEVSEAFF
>TRBV7-6|.|TRBD2|TRBJ2-7
TGTGCCAGCAGCTTAGGGACTAGCGGGTCAGTCTCCTACGAGCAGTACTTC
CASSLGTSGSVSYEQYF
>TRBV4-1|once|TRBD1|TRBJ1-2
TGCGCCAGCAGTCAAGAGGACAGGGGTAGCTACACCTTC
CASSQEDRGSYTF
>TRBV16|.|.|TRBJ1-1
TGTGCCAGCAGCCAAATGCGGTTTGAAGCTTTCTTT
CASSQMRFEAFF
>TRBV5-1|.|TRBD1|TRBJ1-2
TGCGCCAGCGGCGAGACAGGGGACTATGGCTACACCTTC
CASGETGDYGYTF
>TRBV10-3|.|.|TRBJ2-7
TGTGCCATCAGTGGGGGGCCCGACAGATTCTACGAGCAGTACTTC
CAISGGPDRFYEQYF
>TRBV5-1|.|.|TRBJ1-4
TGCGCCAGCAGCTTAACAACCGCAACTAATGAAAAACTGTTTTTT
CASSLTTATNEKLFF
>TRBV27|.|.|TRBJ1-1
TGTGCCAGCAGTTTAACTCCTCCTCACACTGAAGCTTTCTTT
CASSLTPPHTEAFF
>TRBV7-9|.|.|TRBJ2-2
TGTGCCAGCAGCTTGTTAAACACCGGGGAGCTGTTTTTT
CASSLLNTGELFF
>TRBV6-1|.|.|TRBJ1-1
TGTGCCAGCAATGGACAGCCCAACACTGAAGCTTTCTTT
CASNGQPNTEAFF
>TRBV6-1|.|TRBD2|TRBJ2-7
TGTGCCAGCAGTGACGTCGGGAGGGCTTACGAGCAGTACTTC
CASSDVGRAYEQYF
>TRBV30|.|.|TRBJ2-2
TGTGCCTGGAGTGTAAATCCGGAGCTGTTTTTT
CAWSVNPELFF
>TRBV2|.|.|TRBJ2-5
TGTGCCAGCAGCCCGGCGTTTCAAGAGACCCAGTACTTC
CASSPAFQETQYF
>TRBV15|once|.|TRBJ2-7
TGTGCCACCAGCAGAGATCGAGGGCAGCCGTACTTC
CATSRDRGQPYF
>TRBV30|.|.|TRBJ1-5
TGTGCCTGGAGTACGGGAGAAAATCAGCCCCAGCATTTT
CAWSTGENQPQHF
>TRBV5-4|.|.|TRBJ1-5
TGTGCCAGCAGCTTGCAAGGAATTGAACAGCCCCAGCATTTT
CASSLQGIEQPQHF
>TRBV30|.|TRBD1|TRBJ1-1
TGTGCCTGGAGCTTGGGACAGGGGTGGACTGAAGCTTTCTTT
CAWSLGQGWTEAFF
>TRBV28|.|TRBD1|TRBJ2-4
TGTGCCAGCAGTCCACAGGGACAGCGGCCCATTCAGTACTTC
CASSPQGQRPIQYF
>TRBV5-6|.|TRBD2|TRBJ2-1
TGTGCCAGCAGCTCCCTTACTAGCGGGAGCTACAATGAGCAGTTCTTC
CASSSLTSGSYNEQFF
>TRBV5-1|.|.|TRBJ2-1
TGCGCCAGTAATAACGGGGACTCCTACAATGAGCAGTTCTTC
CASNNGDSYNEQFF
>TRBV6-4|.|.|TRBJ2-2
TGTGCCAGCAGTGACGCGGGTTTGTCCGGGGAGCTGTTTTTT
CASSDAGLSGELFF
>TRBV9|.|.|TRBJ2-2
TGTGCCAGCAGCGTAGCTATAGGTGAGGGGAACACCGGGGAGCTGTTTTTT
CASSVAIGEGNTGELFF
>TRBV10-3|once|.|TRBJ2-3
TGTGCCATCAGCTCTGGGGGTAAGCAGTATTTT
CAISSGGKQYF
>TRBV4-3|.|TRBD1|TRBJ2-3
TGCGCCAGCAGCCAAGAGTTCGGACAGGGAGCAGATACGCAGTATTTT
CASSQEFGQGADTQYF
>TRBV30|once|.|TRBJ2-7
TGTGCCTGGAGTCTCGGAGGGCCCTCCTACGAGCAGTACTTC
CAWSLGGPSYEQYF
>TRBV5-1|.|.|TRBJ2-7
TGCGCCAGCAGCTTGGGGGGTGAAGGCCTACGAGGGTACTTC
CASSLGGEGLRGYF
>TRBV30|.|TRBD2|TRBJ2-6
TGTGCCTGGAGTGTACGACGGCGGGAGAGCTCTGGGGCCAACGTCCTGACTTTC
CAWSVRRRESSGANVLTF
>TRBV5-1|.|TRBD2|TRBJ2-2
TGCGCCAGCAGCTTGGGGGGGACTACGACCACCGGGGAGCTGTTTTTT
CASSLGGTTTTGELFF
>TRBV11-3|.|.|TRBJ2-3
TGTGCCAGCAGCTCCCGTCGGGGGTACACAGATACGCAGTATTTT
CASSSRRGYTDTQYF
>TRBV30|.|TRBD2|TRBJ2-3
TGTGCCTGGAGCAGACTAGCGAGTAGCACAGATACGCAGTATTTT
CAWSRLASSTDTQYF
>TRBV7-3|once|TRBD1|TRBJ2-7
TGTGCCAGCAGCCCGTCGGGGACAGGGTTGGACGAGCAGTACTTC
CASSPSGTGLDEQYF
>TRBV4-1|.|TRBD1|TRBJ2-7
TGCGCCAGCAGCCTGGAAGCAGGGGGCCTCTACGAGCAGTACTTC
CASSLEAGGLYEQYF
>TRBV2|.|TRBD2|TRBJ2-3
TGTGCCAGCAGTGATCGAAGCGGGAGACGCGATACGCAGTATTTT
CASSDRSGRRDTQYF
>TRBV7-3|.|.|TRBJ1-2
TGTGCCAGCAGCTTAACTGGGGGGGTCTATGGCTACACCTTC
CASSLTGGVYGYTF
>TRBV9|.|TRBD1|TRBJ1-5
TGTGCCAGCAGCGCAGGAGGAGGGGGCGAGTATAGCAATCAGCCCCAGCATTTT
CASSAGGGGEYSNQPQHF
>TRBV5-1|.|.|TRBJ1-2
TGCGCCAGCAGCTTGGTTGGGACCGCGGACTATGGCTACACCTTC
CASSLVGTADYGYTF
>TRBV19|.|TRBD1|TRBJ1-2
TGTGCCAGTAGCCGACAGGGGGCGGATGGCTACACCTTC
CASSRQGADGYTF